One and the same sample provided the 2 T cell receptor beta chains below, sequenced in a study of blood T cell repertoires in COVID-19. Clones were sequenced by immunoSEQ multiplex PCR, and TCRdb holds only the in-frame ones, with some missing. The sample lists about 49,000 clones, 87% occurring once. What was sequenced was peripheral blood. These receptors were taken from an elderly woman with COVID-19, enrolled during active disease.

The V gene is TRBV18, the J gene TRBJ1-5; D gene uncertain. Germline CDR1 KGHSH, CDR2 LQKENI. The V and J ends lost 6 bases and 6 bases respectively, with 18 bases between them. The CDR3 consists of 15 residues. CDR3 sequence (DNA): TGTGCCAGCTCCCGAGCTGCACGGGAGGGTCAGCCCCAGCATTTT. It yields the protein CASSRAAREGQPQHF.

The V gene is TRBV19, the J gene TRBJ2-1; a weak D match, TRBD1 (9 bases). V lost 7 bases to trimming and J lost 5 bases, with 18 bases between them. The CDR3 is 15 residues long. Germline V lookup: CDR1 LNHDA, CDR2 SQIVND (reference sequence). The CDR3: CASNVAGQGHNEQFF. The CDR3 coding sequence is TGTGCCAGTAACGTAGCGGGACAGGGCCACAATGAGCAGTTCTTC.